This entry concerns a single TCR beta chain. Antigen specificity is unknown. TCRdb keeps only in-frame clones here, not all; method: immunoSEQ multiplex PCR. The sample has tens of thousands of clones, approximately 94% seen once; the top ten hold roughly 2%. The data derive from a study of cytomegalovirus exposure and HLA in healthy donors. The study's findings and limits: The classifier was said to identify cytomegalovirus status with high specificity and sensitivity.

CDR1 KGHSH and CDR2 LQKENI come from the germline V gene. The CDR3 contains 16 residues. Trimming stripped 2 bases from V and 0 bases from J, with 10 bases between. Donors were drawn from the approximately 130-subject validation cohort, separate from the approximately 680-subject first cohort. The TCR comes from a woman under 30 in good health and CMV-seropositive. Sequenced sample: PBMCs. The chain links TRBV18 to TRBJ2-2; possible D gene TRBD2, 6 bases. This CDR3 is CASSPSREPNTGELFF. CDR3 nucleotide sequence: TGTGCCAGCTCACCATCTCGGGAGCCGAACACCGGGGAGCTGTTTTTT.